This TCR beta chain came from a study of Ad26.COV2.S vaccination and SARS-CoV-2 variants. Produced via immunoSEQ multiplex PCR; TCRdb's table is partial and in-frame only. This repertoire shows around 370,000 clones, about 90% found once; its top ten account for under 4%. There are 15 residues in the CDR3. Germline CDR1 and CDR2: SGDLS and YYNGEE. V shed 0 bases, J shed 6 bases, and the junction held 4 bases outside the gene matches. This chain connects TRBV9 to TRBJ2-2; 8 positions agree with TRBD2. This specimen consisted of peripheral blood, obtained after recovery from COVID-19. The sequence came from a human donor who had recovered from COVID-19. The chain's CDR3 is CASSVAGGAPGELFF. The CDR3 DNA reads as TGTGCCAGCAGCGTAGCGGGGGGGGCTCCCGGGGAGCTGTTTTTT.